Below are 29 T cell receptor beta chains sequenced from a single sample in a study of somatic mutations in cytotoxic T cells in rheumatoid arthritis. Measured with immunoSEQ multiplex PCR; TCRdb has only the in-frame clones, and not every one. This table holds 7,500 to 10,000 clones, about 80% found once. The specimen sequenced was CD8+ T cells sorted from blood. Every receptor here comes from an adult with rheumatoid arthritis.

This clone was seen a few times. This sequence joins TRBV27 and TRBJ1-6; D remains ambiguous. The CDR3 has 13 residues. Germline V CDR1 and CDR2: MNHEY, SMNVEV (reference sequence). V gave up 8 bases and J gave up 4 bases, with 9 bases separating them. The CDR3 sequence: CASGLNYNSPLHF. The CDR3 bases are TGTGCCAGCGGCCTAAATTATAATTCACCCCTCCACTTT.

The rearrangement joins TRBV4-1 to TRBJ2-7, with TRBD1 matching over 7 bases. CDR1 and CDR2 from the germline V gene are MGHRA and YSYEKL. The CDR3 is 15 amino acids. V gave up 0 bases and J gave up 2 bases; unmatched junction bases: 4. The CDR3 protein is CASSQDLTGAYEQYF. CDR3 in DNA: TGCGCCAGCAGCCAAGATCTCACAGGGGCCTACGAGCAGTACTTC.

Written as DNA, the CDR3 is TGTGCCAGCAGCGTAGGTGGGAAGGAGTACCAGCCCCAGCATTTT. It translates to CASSVGGKEYQPQHF. The genes are TRBV9 and TRBJ1-5, with D uncertain. The ends were cut back, 0 bases at V and 7 bases at J, with 14 bases in the middle. Germline assignment: CDR1 SGDLS and CDR2 YYNGEE. CDR3 size: 15 residues.

This clone was detected only once. V usage is TRBV29-1 and J usage is TRBJ2-1; 11 bases match TRBD2. The trim removed 7 bases at V and 4 bases at J, leaving 6 bases unmatched. This CDR3 region has 14 residues. Germline CDR1 and CDR2: SQVTM and ANQGSEA. DNA of the CDR3: TGCAGCGGTCTAGCGGGGGGACCTTACAATGAGCAGTTCTTC. It codes for CSGLAGGPYNEQFF.

V and J are TRBV7-6 and TRBJ2-5; 7 bases align to TRBD2. TRBJ2-7 matches the DNA end more closely, so the J call is doubtful. The length of the CDR3 is 14 residues. Germline V gene data show CDR1 as SGHVS and CDR2 as FNYEAQ. This CDR3 is CASSLREPFYEQYF. CDR3 nucleotide sequence: TGTGCCAGCAGCTTGCGGGAGCCGTTCTACGAGCAGTACTTC.

This chain joins TRBV6-6 and TRBJ2-1; D is uncertain. The CDR3 contains 13 residues. Per germline, CDR1 MNHNY and CDR2 SVGAGI (reference sequence). Trimming shortened V by 8 bases and J by 8 bases, and 16 bases separated the two germline ends. CDR3 in DNA: TGTGCCAGCGGCCACCCCGGAAGCGATGAGCAGTTCTTC. Translated: CASGHPGSDEQFF.

V is TRBV19 and J is TRBJ2-5, with a tentative D call TRBD2 (6 bases). Per the germline V gene, CDR1 is LNHDA and CDR2 is SQIVND (reference sequence). The CDR3 contains 16 residues. Trimming pared 5 bases from V and 2 bases from J, leaving 18 bases between. CDR3 sequence (DNA): TGTGCCAGTAGTCCCCTCGGGGGAGCGGCACAAGAGACCCAGTACTTC. It codes for CASSPLGGAAQETQYF.

V and J are TRBV27 and TRBJ2-6, with a possible D match to TRBD2 (7 bases). Trimming shortened V by 8 bases and J by 4 bases, and 12 bases separated the two germline ends. The CDR3 has 14 amino acids. Germline V gives CDR1 MNHEY, CDR2 SMNVEV (reference sequence). CDR3 DNA sequence: TGTGCCAGCGGCCGGGGGGCCGGGGCCAACGTCCTGACTTTC. Protein sequence: CASGRGAGANVLTF.

CDR3 sequence: CASSMGGRSAYNEQFF. CDR3 DNA: TGTGCCAGTAGTATGGGGGGTCGATCTGCCTACAATGAGCAGTTCTTC. The rearrangement links TRBV19 to TRBJ2-1; TRBD2 might be the D (6 bases). Germline loops: CDR1 LNHDA, CDR2 SQIVND (reference sequence). The V end lost 3 bases, the J end lost 2 bases, and 14 bases lay between the germline ends. The CDR3 contains 16 residues.

The V call is TRBV2, the J call TRBJ1-4, with D possibly matching TRBD1 (5 bases). Germline V lookup: CDR1 SNHLY, CDR2 FYNNEI. The CDR3 has 14 amino acids. Deletions cut 11 bases from V and 3 bases from J, with 16 bases between. CDR3 sequence: CAASPTASNEKLFF. CDR3 coding DNA: TGTGCCGCATCCCCGACAGCGTCTAATGAAAAACTGTTTTTT.

The V and J genes are TRBV19 and TRBJ2-3, with D perhaps TRBD1 or TRBD2 (6 bases each). The CDR3 contains 14 residues. Between the trimmed V and J ends, which lost 5 bases and 5 bases, there was a span of 14 bases. In germline, CDR1 is LNHDA, CDR2 SQIVND (reference sequence). The CDR3 nucleotides are TGTGCCAGTAGTGTGACAGGAGGGTTAGATACGCAGTATTTT. Translation: CASSVTGGLDTQYF.

The J gene is TRBJ2-5, the V gene TRBV19; D perhaps matches TRBD1 (5 bases). The CDR3 is 15 residues long. Trimming pared 0 bases from V and 3 bases from J, leaving 11 bases between. Germline-derived CDR1 and CDR2 are LNHDA and SQIVND (reference sequence). The CDR3 is CASSIDVSREETQYF. In DNA form, the CDR3 reads TGTGCCAGTAGTATAGATGTTTCCAGGGAAGAGACCCAGTACTTC.

The chain uses TRBV28 and TRBJ2-2; TRBD2 matches at 13 bases. After removal of 5 bases from V and 6 bases from J, the junction contained 9 bases not matched to a gene. The CDR3 has 17 amino acids. The germline V gene encodes CDR1 MDHEN and CDR2 SYDVKM. As DNA, the CDR3 is TGTGCCAGCAGTCCCATAACTAGCGGGAGGGTCGCCGGGGAGCTGTTTTTT. It codes for CASSPITSGRVAGELFF.

J is TRBJ2-7 and V is TRBV5-5; 9 bases are a match to TRBD1. J gave up 3 bases and V 3 bases, and 10 bases lay outside the gene matches. CDR1 and CDR2 (germline): SGHKS, YYEKEE (reference sequence). The CDR3 extends over 16 amino acids. The CDR3 here is CASSYPDRGINYEQYF. CDR3 nucleotide sequence: TGTGCCAGCAGCTATCCCGACAGGGGGATTAACTACGAGCAGTACTTC.

The chain links TRBV7-3 to TRBJ2-3; no clear D gene. Germline-derived CDR1 and CDR2 are SGHTA and FQGTGA. The CDR3 length is 15 residues. The V end lost 1 base, the J end lost 2 bases, and 10 bases lay between the germline ends. CDR3: CASSLRGTYTDTQYF. CDR3 DNA: TGTGCCAGCAGCTTAAGGGGAACTTACACAGATACGCAGTATTTT.

The V gene is TRBV27, the J gene TRBJ2-7, with 7 bases matching TRBD1. The CDR3 has 14 residues. V shed 2 bases, J shed 7 bases, and the junction held 8 bases outside the gene matches. The germline V gene encodes CDR1 MNHEY and CDR2 SMNVEV (reference sequence). CDR3 in amino acids: CASSLLRGSLEQYF. The CDR3 DNA reads as TGTGCCAGCAGTTTACTCAGGGGGTCTTTGGAGCAGTACTTC.

The J gene is TRBJ2-7, the V gene TRBV29-1, with TRBD2 as a possible D gene (5 bases). The V end was cut by 1 base, the J end by 2 bases, with 9 bases between. The CDR3 runs 13 residues. The germline CDR1 and CDR2 sequences are SQVTM and ANQGSEA. The CDR3 is CSVEGSGTYEQYF. CDR3 DNA: TGCAGCGTTGAAGGGTCGGGAACCTACGAGCAGTACTTC.

CDR3 bases: TGTGCCAGCAGTGACTCGATTTTAGCCCCCCGAGAAACAGATACGCAGTATTTT. This gives the protein CASSDSILAPRETDTQYF. This chain connects TRBV6-4 to TRBJ2-3; D unresolved. Trimming removed 0 bases from V and 3 bases from J, with 19 bases in between. The CDR3 consists of 18 residues. Germline CDR1 and CDR2: MRHNA and SNTAGT.

This clone showed up just a few times. The gene calls are TRBV9 and TRBJ2-5; D gene ambiguous. Germline V gene sequence: CDR1 SGDLS, CDR2 YYNGEE. CDR3 length equals 14 residues. With 2 bases removed from V and 3 bases from J, the gap between germline ends came to 11 bases. CDR3 coding DNA: TGTGCCAGCAGCGTTGAGGCCAGCGAAGAGACCCAGTACTTC. This sequence encodes CASSVEASEETQYF.

The V call is TRBV13, the J call TRBJ2-1; 12 bases agree with TRBD2. The CDR3 runs 15 residues. Germline CDR1 and CDR2: PRHDT and FYEKMQ (reference sequence). J gave up 4 bases and V 5 bases, and 3 bases lay outside the gene matches. CDR3 sequence: CASSPGLAGYNEQFF. As DNA, the CDR3 is TGTGCCAGCAGCCCCGGACTAGCGGGATACAATGAGCAGTTCTTC.

The sample holds a few counts of this clone. The chain uses TRBV28 and TRBJ2-7; maybe TRBD1 (6 bases). The V end was cut by 8 bases, the J end by 6 bases, with 35 bases between. There are 19 residues in the CDR3. Germline assignment: CDR1 MDHEN and CDR2 SYDVKM. For the CDR3, the DNA is TGTGCCAGCGGCCTTCCCGGGACACTTACCACTCCCAACTTTTTCGAGCAGTACTTC. Its protein product is CASGLPGTLTTPNFFEQYF.

This chain connects TRBV2 to TRBJ2-7; D is unclear. This CDR3 contains 10 residues. Germline loops: CDR1 SNHLY, CDR2 FYNNEI. Trimming pared 7 bases from V and 5 bases from J, leaving 6 bases between. For the CDR3, the DNA is TGTGCCAGCACCTATGACGAGCAGTACTTC. Translating it yields CASTYDEQYF. The whole variable domain, remainder taken from reference TRBV2 and TRBJ2-7, is EPEVTQTPSHQVTQMGQEVILRCVPISNHLYFYWYRQILGQKVEFLVSFYNNEISEKSEIFDDQFSVERPDGSNFTLKIRSTKLEDSAMYFCASTYDEQYFGPGTRLTVT.

This chain uses TRBV27 with TRBJ2-3, with D unresolved. The germline V and J ends were trimmed by 6 bases and 0 bases, with 7 bases remaining between them. This CDR3 is 13 amino acids long. Germline loops: CDR1 MNHEY, CDR2 SMNVEV (reference sequence). The CDR3 nucleotides are TGTGCCAGCAGGAAGACTAGCACAGATACGCAGTATTTT. Protein sequence: CASRKTSTDTQYF.

This clone showed up just a few times. The chain links TRBV28 to TRBJ1-5; 7 positions match TRBD1. V shed 2 bases, J shed 7 bases, and the junction held 8 bases outside the gene matches. The V gene's germline CDR1 is MDHEN and CDR2 SYDVKM. This CDR3 region has 15 residues. The CDR3 reads CASSLDRAEGQPQHF. The CDR3 DNA follows: TGTGCCAGCAGTTTAGACAGGGCCGAAGGGCAGCCCCAGCATTTT.

The CDR3 protein is CASSLGPGGYGYTF. The CDR3 DNA follows: TGTGCCAGCAGCTTAGGTCCCGGGGGCTATGGCTACACCTTC. J is TRBJ1-2 and V is TRBV7-6; a possible D gene is TRBD1 (5 bases). V gave up 1 base and J gave up 4 bases, with 10 bases separating them. The CDR3 has 14 residues. Germline values: CDR1 SGHVS, CDR2 FNYEAQ.

The rearrangement uses TRBV11-2 and TRBJ2-2; 10 bases fit TRBD1. Germline-derived CDR1 and CDR2 are SGHAT and FQNNGV. The junction had 10 bases not matched to a gene; V was cut back by 7 bases and J by 5 bases. The CDR3 runs to 16 residues. The CDR3 spells CASNLAGQGVTGELFF. The CDR3 bases are TGTGCCAGCAACCTTGCCGGACAGGGGGTGACCGGGGAGCTGTTTTTT.

DNA for the CDR3: TGTGCCAGCAGCGTAGGAGGGGCCAGTCAAGAGACCCAGTACTTC. Translating it yields CASSVGGASQETQYF. The chain carries TRBV9 and TRBJ2-5; either TRBD1 or TRBD2 may supply D (5 bases each). V was shortened by 0 bases and J by 2 bases, with 11 bases between the two germline ends. CDR3 length: 15 residues. Germline loops: CDR1 SGDLS, CDR2 YYNGEE. The full variable domain, its missing parts supplied by reference TRBV9 and TRBJ2-5, is DSGVTQTPKHLITATGQRVTLRCSPRSGDLSVYWYQQSLDQGLQFLIQYYNGEERAKGNILERFSAQQFPDLHSELNLSSLELGDSALYFCASSVGGASQETQYFGPGTRLLVL.

The V and J genes are TRBV9 and TRBJ2-1; possible D gene TRBD1, 6 bases. This CDR3 has 11 residues. Germline CDR1 reads SGDLS; CDR2 reads YYNGEE. The V end was cut by 4 bases, the J end by 10 bases, with 9 bases between. CDR3 DNA: TGTGCCAGCAGCCCAGGGACAGAGCAGTTCTTC. This gives the protein CASSPGTEQFF.

The rearrangement links TRBV7-6 to TRBJ2-3; D call uncertain. Trimming took 2 bases from V and 1 from J, leaving 10 bases between them. Germline V gives CDR1 SGHVS, CDR2 FNYEAQ. The CDR3 is 15 amino acids. CDR3 in amino acids: CASSLNLRGTDTQYF. CDR3 in DNA: TGTGCCAGCAGCTTAAATTTGAGAGGCACAGATACGCAGTATTTT.